These 21 T cell receptor beta chains were all obtained from the same sample, sequenced in a study of T cell responses to AZD1222 COVID-19 vaccine. Profiled with immunoSEQ multiplex PCR; TCRdb holds only in-frame clones, not every one. Among around 120,000 clones listed, roughly 90% were seen once. Material: peripheral blood, obtained on day 0 of AZD1222 vaccination. These receptors were obtained from an adult in good health.

This clone was observed a handful of times. This chain joins TRBV10-3 and TRBJ1-2, with 7 bases that match TRBD1. The junction had 3 bases not matched to a gene; V was cut back by 4 bases and J by 4 bases. Germline V CDR1 and CDR2: ENHRY, SYGVKD. CDR3 length: 13 amino acids. CDR3 nucleotide sequence: TGTGCCATCAGTGGGACAGGTCCCTATGGCTACACCTTC. Its translation is CAISGTGPYGYTF.

The V gene is TRBV2, the J gene TRBJ2-2, with D perhaps being TRBD1 or TRBD2 (5 bases each). The V gene lost 6 bases and the J gene lost 4 bases, with 6 bases spanning the gap. The CDR3 consists of 12 residues. CDR1 and CDR2 from the germline V gene are SNHLY and FYNNEI. CDR3 nucleotide sequence: TGTGCCAGCAGGAGGGGCACCGGGGAGCTGTTTTTT. Its protein product is CASRRGTGELFF.

This chain connects TRBV4-2 to TRBJ1-3; 8 positions agree with TRBD1. Losses at the gene ends were 0 bases for V and 2 bases for J; bases not matched to a gene: 6. Germline V gene sequence: CDR1 LGHNA, CDR2 YNFKEQ. The CDR3 extends over 17 amino acids. CDR3 in DNA: TGTGCCAGCAGCCAAGAGGGCTTGACAGGGGCTGGAAACACCATATATTTT. Translation gives CASSQEGLTGAGNTIYF.

V and J are TRBV12-3 or TRBV12-4 and TRBJ2-2; 13 bases are a match to TRBD2. CDR3 length: 12 residues. In DNA form, the CDR3 reads TGTACAACTAGCGGGGGGGCCGGGGAGCTGTTTTTT. Protein product: CTTSGGAGELFF.

The chain links TRBV5-8 to TRBJ1-1; D gene unclear. V lost 6 bases, J lost 4 bases, and 13 bases lay in between. Per the germline V gene, CDR1 is SGHTS and CDR2 is YDEGEE. The CDR3 has 13 residues. The CDR3 reads CASIRTVVTEAFF. The CDR3 bases are TGTGCCAGCATCCGGACGGTAGTCACTGAAGCTTTCTTT.

This chain uses TRBV29-1 with TRBJ1-2; D is unresolved. Germline V CDR1 and CDR2: SQVTM, ANQGSEA. Trimming pared 0 bases from V and 9 bases from J, leaving 8 bases between. CDR3 length equals 11 residues. The CDR3 here is CSVEDWFSYTF. CDR3 DNA: TGCAGCGTTGAAGATTGGTTTAGCTACACCTTC.

The rearrangement uses TRBV5-1 and TRBJ2-5; 9 positions agree with TRBD1. V trimming: 4 bases; J trimming: 3 bases; junction bases outside the gene matches: 16. The CDR3 consists of 18 residues. Looked up from germline, CDR1 is SGHRS and CDR2 is YFSETQ. The DNA of the CDR3 is TGCGCCAGCAGCCCTGCTGTCTCCGGGACAGGGTTCGAAGAGACCCAGTACTTC. Its translation: CASSPAVSGTGFEETQYF.

This rearrangement joins TRBV7-3 to TRBJ2-1, with 8 nucleotides matching TRBD1. Per the germline V gene, CDR1 is SGHTA and CDR2 is FQGTGA. The ends lost 4 bases at V and 7 bases at J; junction bases unmatched: 6. This CDR3 contains 14 residues. CDR3 sequence: CASSSTGGGNEQFF. The CDR3 DNA reads TGTGCCAGCAGCTCTACAGGGGGAGGAAATGAGCAGTTCTTC.

The chain carries TRBV10-3 and TRBJ1-5; D is unclear. The germline gives CDR1 ENHRY, CDR2 SYGVKD. Trimming removed 5 bases from V and 0 bases from J, with 8 bases in between. The CDR3 sequence is 14 residues long. CDR3 in amino acids: CAISTGSSNQPQHF. The CDR3 bases are TGTGCCATCAGTACGGGGAGTAGCAATCAGCCCCAGCATTTT.

The V and J genes are TRBV9 and TRBJ1-6, with D uncertain. The germline gives CDR1 SGDLS, CDR2 YYNGEE. Between the trimmed V and J ends, which lost 1 base and 4 bases, there was a span of 6 bases. The CDR3 consists of 14 residues. Here the CDR3 reads CASSVTQYNSPLHF. CDR3 coding DNA: TGTGCCAGCAGCGTAACGCAGTATAATTCACCCCTCCACTTT.

The V call is TRBV5-1, the J call TRBJ2-3; D remains unclear. Germline assignment: CDR1 SGHRS and CDR2 YFSETQ. The V end lost 4 bases, the J end lost 4 bases, and 10 bases lay between the germline ends. This CDR3 comprises 13 residues. In DNA form, the CDR3 reads TGCGCCAGCAGCCCACTTAGTCCAGATACGCAGTATTTT. This sequence encodes CASSPLSPDTQYF.

The chain is built from TRBV7-2 and TRBJ1-3, with no clear D. Trimming pared 1 base from V and 1 base from J, leaving 8 bases between. From germline, CDR1 is SGHTA and CDR2 FQGNSA. The CDR3 runs to 15 residues. CDR3 protein: CASSLGSNSGNTIYF. The CDR3 DNA follows: TGTGCCAGCAGCTTAGGGTCAAATTCTGGAAACACCATATATTTT.

This clone is deemed medium-sized. The rearrangement joins TRBV4-3 to TRBJ1-2, with 7 nucleotides matching TRBD1. The ends lost 3 bases at V and 2 bases at J; junction bases unmatched: 21. CDR3 length equals 20 residues. CDR1 is LGHNA, CDR2 YSLEER, per germline. CDR3 amino acids: CASSQENHRDSYLKNYGYTF. The CDR3 nucleotides are TGCGCCAGCAGCCAGGAAAATCACCGGGACAGTTACTTAAAAAACTATGGCTACACCTTC.

The chain employs TRBV13 and TRBJ2-1; no definite D call. Germline lookup yields CDR1 PRHDT and CDR2 FYEKMQ (reference sequence). With 11 bases removed from V and 0 bases from J, the gap between germline ends came to 14 bases. The CDR3 contains 14 residues. The CDR3 DNA is TGTGCCTCCATGCGCTTTAGCTCCTACAATGAGCAGTTCTTC. This gives the protein CASMRFSSYNEQFF.

The V call is TRBV5-1, the J call TRBJ2-5, with D perhaps TRBD2 (6 bases). The CDR3 loop spans 14 amino acids. V lost 0 bases and J lost 4, with 10 bases in between. CDR1 and CDR2 (germline): SGHRS, YFSETQ. CDR3 protein: CASSLVGSGETQYF. DNA for the CDR3: TGCGCCAGCAGCTTGGTTGGTAGCGGAGAGACCCAGTACTTC.

The chain uses TRBV11-2 and TRBJ1-2, with D unclear. CDR1 and CDR2 (germline): SGHAT, FQNNGV. Trimming left V 1 base short and J 0 bases short, with 6 bases between. The CDR3 extends over 14 amino acids. CDR3 region: CASSLVDTNYGYTF. DNA for the CDR3: TGTGCCAGCAGCTTAGTCGACACTAACTATGGCTACACCTTC. Combining the CDR3 with reference TRBV11-2 and TRBJ1-2 gives the whole variable domain EAGVAQSPRYKIIEKRQSVAFWCNPISGHATLYWYQQILGQGPKLLIQFQNNGVVDDSQLPKDRFSAERLKGVDSTLKIQPAKLEDSAVYLCASSLVDTNYGYTFGSGTRLTVV.

The V call is TRBV7-8, the J call TRBJ1-5; D unclear. The CDR3 contains 15 residues. Germline assignment: CDR1 SGHVS and CDR2 FQNEAQ. V was clipped by 1 base and J by 0 bases, with 7 bases between them. The CDR3 coding sequence is TGTGCCAGCAGCTTAGGCCAGTTTAGCAATCAGCCCCAGCATTTT. Translation: CASSLGQFSNQPQHF.

This clone was seen only a few times. This rearrangement joins TRBV7-8 to TRBJ2-3, with D uncertain. In germline, CDR1 is SGHVS, CDR2 FQNEAQ. Trimming took off 5 bases at V and 8 bases at J, with 11 bases between the two ends. The CDR3 loop spans 12 amino acids. The CDR3 reads CASSPLYGTQYF. Written as DNA, the CDR3 is TGTGCCAGCAGCCCTCTGTACGGTACGCAGTATTTT.

The chain recombines TRBV10-2 with TRBJ1-5; no firm D call. V lost 5 bases, J lost 0 bases, and 11 bases lay in between. This CDR3 contains 15 residues. Per germline, CDR1 WSHSY and CDR2 SAAADI. Here the CDR3 reads CASSLEGYSNQPQHF. The CDR3 DNA follows: TGCGCCAGCAGTTTGGAGGGCTATAGCAATCAGCCCCAGCATTTT.

The table lists this clone with a few counts. The rearrangement joins TRBV19 to TRBJ2-7, with TRBD1 as a possible D gene (5 bases). V was shortened by 3 bases and J by 2 bases, with 5 bases between the two germline ends. The CDR3 loop spans 12 amino acids. Germline CDR1 LNHDA, CDR2 SQIVND (reference sequence). The CDR3: CASSMGPYEQYF. CDR3 in DNA: TGTGCCAGTAGTATGGGGCCCTACGAGCAGTACTTC.

This chain links TRBV7-2 with TRBJ1-5; weak D call: TRBD1 (6 bases). The V gene lost 5 bases and the J gene lost 0 bases, with 11 bases spanning the gap. Germline assignment: CDR1 SGHTA and CDR2 FQGNSA. The CDR3 is 15 amino acids. In DNA form, the CDR3 reads TGTGCCAGCAGCCCCGGGGGCAATAGCAATCAGCCCCAGCATTTT. Translating gives CASSPGGNSNQPQHF.